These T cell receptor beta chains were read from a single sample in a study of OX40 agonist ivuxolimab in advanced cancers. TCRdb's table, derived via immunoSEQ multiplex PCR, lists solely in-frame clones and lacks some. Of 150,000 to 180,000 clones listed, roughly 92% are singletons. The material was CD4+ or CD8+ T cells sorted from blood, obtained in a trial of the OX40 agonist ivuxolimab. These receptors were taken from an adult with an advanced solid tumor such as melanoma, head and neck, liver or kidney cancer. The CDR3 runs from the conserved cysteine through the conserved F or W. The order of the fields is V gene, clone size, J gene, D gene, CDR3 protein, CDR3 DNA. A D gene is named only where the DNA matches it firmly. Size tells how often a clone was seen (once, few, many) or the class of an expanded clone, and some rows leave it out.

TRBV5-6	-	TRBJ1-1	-	CASSLGWTPLNTEAFF	TGTGCCAGCAGCTTGGGGTGGACACCCCTGAACACTGAAGCTTTCTTT
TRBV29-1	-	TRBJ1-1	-	CSSSTRSDTEAFF	TGCAGCTCCTCTACTAGGTCGGACACTGAAGCTTTCTTT
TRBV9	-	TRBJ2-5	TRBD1	CASSAGTVQETQYF	TGTGCCAGCAGCGCAGGGACAGTCCAAGAGACCCAGTACTTC
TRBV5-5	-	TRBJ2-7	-	CASSPLTGLSSYEQYF	TGTGCCAGCAGCCCTCTGACAGGCCTTAGCTCCTACGAGCAGTACTTC
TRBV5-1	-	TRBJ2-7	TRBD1	CASSFGALGTGSYEQYF	TGCGCCAGCAGCTTTGGGGCGCTGGGGACAGGGTCCTACGAGCAGTACTTC
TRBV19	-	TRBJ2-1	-	CASSAGRERGEQFF	TGTGCCAGTTCGGCGGGGAGAGAGCGCGGGGAGCAGTTCTTC
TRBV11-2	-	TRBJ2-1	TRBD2	CASSQKGLAATYNEQFF	TGTGCCAGCAGCCAAAAGGGACTAGCGGCTACCTACAATGAGCAGTTCTTC
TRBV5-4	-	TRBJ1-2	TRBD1	CASSWDRENGYTF	TGTGCCAGCAGCTGGGACAGGGAGAATGGCTACACCTTC
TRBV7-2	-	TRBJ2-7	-	CASSVSGYEQYF	TGTGCCAGCAGCGTTAGCGGCTACGAGCAGTACTTC
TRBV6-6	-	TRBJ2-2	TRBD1	CASSSTGIGTGELFF	TGTGCCAGCAGTTCGACAGGGATTGGCACCGGGGAGCTGTTTTTT
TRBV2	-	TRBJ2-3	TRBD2	CAGRGGPADTQYF	TGTGCCGGACGCGGGGGGCCCGCAGATACGCAGTATTTT
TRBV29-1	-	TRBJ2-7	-	CSVRGAEEQYF	TGCAGCGTTAGGGGGGCTGAAGAGCAGTACTTC
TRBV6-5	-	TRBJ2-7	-	CATTGQVAYEQYF	TGTGCCACCACCGGGCAGGTTGCCTACGAGCAGTACTTC
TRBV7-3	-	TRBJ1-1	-	CASSLRENTEAFF	TGTGCCAGCAGCTTACGCGAGAACACTGAAGCTTTCTTT
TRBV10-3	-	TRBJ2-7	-	CAISGGTYEQYF	TGTGCCATCTCAGGGGGGACCTACGAGCAGTACTTC
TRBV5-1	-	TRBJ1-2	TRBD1	CASSLGTGPIVYGYTF	TGCGCCAGCAGCTTGGGGACAGGGCCCATCGTCTATGGCTACACCTTC
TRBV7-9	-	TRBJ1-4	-	CASSLVGGNEKLFF	TGTGCCAGCAGCTTAGTAGGCGGGAATGAAAAACTGTTTTTT
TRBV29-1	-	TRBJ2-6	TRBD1	CSARTGAGANVLTF	TGCAGCGCTCGAACAGGGGCTGGGGCCAACGTCCTGACTTTC
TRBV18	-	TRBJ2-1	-	CASSPPGLDEQFF	TGTGCCAGCTCACCGCCGGGGTTGGATGAGCAGTTCTTC
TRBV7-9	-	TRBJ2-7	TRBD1	CASSPTGGGGGEQYF	TGTGCCAGCAGCCCGACAGGGGGCGGCGGCGGCGAGCAGTACTTC
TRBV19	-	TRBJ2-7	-	CASSLLSSYEQYF	TGTGCCAGTAGCTTGTTGAGCTCCTACGAGCAGTACTTC
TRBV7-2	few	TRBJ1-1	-	CASSSGPNTEAFF	TGTGCCAGCAGCTCCGGTCCGAACACTGAAGCTTTCTTT
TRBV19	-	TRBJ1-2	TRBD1	CASSIGTETGYGYTF	TGTGCCAGTAGTATCGGGACAGAGACTGGCTATGGCTACACCTTC
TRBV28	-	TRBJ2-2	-	CASTKPGLFGAGELFF	TGTGCCAGCACCAAGCCAGGACTTTTTGGGGCCGGGGAGCTGTTTTTT
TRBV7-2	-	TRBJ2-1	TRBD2	CASSLAGWGGLAGHNEQFF	TGTGCCAGCAGCTTAGCAGGTTGGGGTGGTCTAGCGGGTCACAATGAGCAGTTCTTC
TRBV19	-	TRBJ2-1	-	CASSLGLGADEQFF	TGTGCCAGTAGCCTTGGGTTAGGAGCGGATGAGCAGTTCTTC
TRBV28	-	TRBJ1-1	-	CASSSITPRAEAFF	TGTGCCAGCAGTTCCATAACACCCCGGGCTGAAGCTTTCTTT
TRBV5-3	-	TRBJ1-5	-	CARSLRHGNHSNQPQHF	TGTGCCAGAAGCTTGCGGCACGGGAATCATAGCAATCAGCCCCAGCATTTT
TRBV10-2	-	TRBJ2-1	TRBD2	CASSEGGLAGWVYGDNEQFF	TGCGCCAGCAGTGAGGGGGGACTAGCGGGTTGGGTCTACGGGGACAATGAGCAGTTCTTC
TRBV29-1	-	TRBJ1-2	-	CSSYEGMASGYTF	TGCAGCTCCTACGAGGGGATGGCGAGTGGCTACACCTTC
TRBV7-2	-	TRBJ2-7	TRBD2	CASSLAHISGRYEQYF	TGTGCCAGCAGCTTAGCGCATATTAGCGGGCGCTACGAGCAGTACTTC
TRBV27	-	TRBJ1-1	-	CASSLFGSITGGDTEAFF	TGTGCCAGCAGTTTATTCGGAAGTATCACCGGGGGGGACACTGAAGCTTTCTTT
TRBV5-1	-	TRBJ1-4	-	CASSLGTSTNEKLFF	TGCGCCAGCAGCTTGGGGACTTCAACTAATGAAAAACTGTTTTTT
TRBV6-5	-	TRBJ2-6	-	CASSRSSGANVLTF	TGTGCCAGCAGCCGTAGCTCTGGGGCCAACGTCCTGACTTTC
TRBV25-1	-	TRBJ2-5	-	CASSESRGRETQYF	TGTGCCAGCAGTGAATCTAGGGGTCGGGAGACCCAGTACTTC
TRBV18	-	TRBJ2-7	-	CASSPPHSYEQYF	TGTGCCAGCTCACCCCCCCACTCCTACGAGCAGTACTTC
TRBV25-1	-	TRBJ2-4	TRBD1	CASSESRTGVAKNIQYF	TGTGCCAGCAGTGAGAGCCGGACAGGGGTAGCCAAAAACATTCAGTACTTC